The sequence of this T cell receptor beta chain was determined in a study of T cells after somatic rescue of genetic block. Data came from immunoSEQ multiplex PCR; TCRdb stores just in-frame clones and leaves some out. The data show under 150,000 clones, about 89% seen once. This CDR3 is 12 amino acids long. V lost 4 bases and J lost 5, with 6 bases in between. Germline loops: CDR1 LNHDA, CDR2 SQIVND (reference sequence). The TCR was taken from a young woman. The V and J genes are TRBV19 and TRBJ1-5, with no clear D. Sequenced input: peripheral blood mononuclear cells (PBMCs). The CDR3 reads CASSKGHQPQHF. DNA of the CDR3: TGTGCCAGTAGTAAGGGTCATCAGCCCCAGCATTTT.